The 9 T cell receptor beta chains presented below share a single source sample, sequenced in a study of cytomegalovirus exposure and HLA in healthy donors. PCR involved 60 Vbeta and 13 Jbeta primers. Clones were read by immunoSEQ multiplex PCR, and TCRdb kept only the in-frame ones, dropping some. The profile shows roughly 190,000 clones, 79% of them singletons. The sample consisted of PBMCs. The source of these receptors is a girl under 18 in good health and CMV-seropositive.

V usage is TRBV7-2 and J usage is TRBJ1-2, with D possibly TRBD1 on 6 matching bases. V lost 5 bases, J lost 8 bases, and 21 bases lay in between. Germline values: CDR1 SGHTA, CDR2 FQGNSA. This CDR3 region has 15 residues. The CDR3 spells CASSRGGPGQGGYTF. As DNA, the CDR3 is TGTGCCAGCAGCAGGGGGGGGCCAGGGCAGGGAGGCTACACCTTC.

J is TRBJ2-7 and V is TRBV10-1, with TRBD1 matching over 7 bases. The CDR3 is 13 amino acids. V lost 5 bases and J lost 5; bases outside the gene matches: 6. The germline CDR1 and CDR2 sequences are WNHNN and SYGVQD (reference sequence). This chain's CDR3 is CASSRQGRDEQYF. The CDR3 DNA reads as TGCGCCAGCAGTAGACAGGGAAGGGACGAGCAGTACTTC.

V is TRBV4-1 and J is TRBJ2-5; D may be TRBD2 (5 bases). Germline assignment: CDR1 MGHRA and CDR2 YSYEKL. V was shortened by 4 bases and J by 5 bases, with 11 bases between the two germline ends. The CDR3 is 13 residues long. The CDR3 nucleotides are TGCGCCAGCAGCCTTGAACGAGGGGAGACCCAGTACTTC. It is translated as CASSLERGETQYF.

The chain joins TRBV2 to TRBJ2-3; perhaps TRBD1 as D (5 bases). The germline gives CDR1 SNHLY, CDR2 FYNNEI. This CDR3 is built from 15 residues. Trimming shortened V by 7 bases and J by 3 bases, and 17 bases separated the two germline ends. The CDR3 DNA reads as TGTGCCAGCAAGGTGGGGCCAGGGCATACAGATACGCAGTATTTT. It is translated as CASKVGPGHTDTQYF. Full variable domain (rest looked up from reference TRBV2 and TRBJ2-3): EPEVTQTPSHQVTQMGQEVILRCVPISNHLYFYWYRQILGQKVEFLVSFYNNEISEKSEIFDDQFSVERPDGSNFTLKIRSTKLEDSAMYFCASKVGPGHTDTQYFGPGTRLTVL.

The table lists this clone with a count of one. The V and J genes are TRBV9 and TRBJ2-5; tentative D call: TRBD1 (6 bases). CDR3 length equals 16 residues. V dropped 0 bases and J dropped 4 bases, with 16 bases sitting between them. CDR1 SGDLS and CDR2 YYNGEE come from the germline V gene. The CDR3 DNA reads TGTGCCAGCAGCGTAGGAACAGGGTTGTTCGGAGAGACCCAGTACTTC. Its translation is CASSVGTGLFGETQYF.

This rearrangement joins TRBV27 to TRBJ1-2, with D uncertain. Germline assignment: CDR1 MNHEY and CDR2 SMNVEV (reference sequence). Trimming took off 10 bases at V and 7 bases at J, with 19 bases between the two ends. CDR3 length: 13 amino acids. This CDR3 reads CAIPSRLWFGYTF. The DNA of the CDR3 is TGTGCCATTCCAAGCCGATTATGGTTTGGCTACACCTTC.

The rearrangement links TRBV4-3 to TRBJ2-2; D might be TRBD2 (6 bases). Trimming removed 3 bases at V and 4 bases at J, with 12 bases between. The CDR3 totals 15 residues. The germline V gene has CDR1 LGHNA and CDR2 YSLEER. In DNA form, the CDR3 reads TGCGCCAGCAGCCAGAGGGGACTCAGCACCGGGGAGCTGTTTTTT. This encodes CASSQRGLSTGELFF.

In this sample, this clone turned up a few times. The CDR3 loop reads CASSPYRTGTEAFF. CDR3 DNA: TGTGCCAGCAGCCCATATAGGACAGGGACTGAAGCTTTCTTT. This rearrangement joins TRBV7-9 to TRBJ1-1; 8 positions agree with TRBD1. The CDR3 is 14 amino acids. V lost 5 bases, J lost 5 bases, and 7 bases stayed unmatched. Germline V lookup: CDR1 SEHNR, CDR2 FQNEAQ (reference sequence).

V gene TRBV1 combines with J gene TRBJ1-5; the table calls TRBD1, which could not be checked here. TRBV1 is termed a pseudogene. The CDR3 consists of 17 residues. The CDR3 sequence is CTSSRRGSRGTNQPQHF. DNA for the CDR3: TGCACCAGCAGCCGCCGAGGATCCAGGGGGACTAATCAGCCCCAGCATTTT.